This entry lists 32 T cell receptor beta chains sequenced from one sample in a study of blood T cell repertoires in COVID-19. Sequencing was performed with immunoSEQ multiplex PCR; in TCRdb, only in-frame clones are kept and a portion is missing. This table holds 200,000 to 300,000 clones, around 83% found once. The sequenced material came from peripheral blood. The receptors here all came from a man aged 25 to 40 who had recovered from COVID-19.

The V call is TRBV5-1, the J call TRBJ2-7, with D tentatively TRBD1 (7 bases). Trimming left V 0 bases short and J 5 bases short, with 12 bases between. This CDR3 is 14 amino acids long. Germline values: CDR1 SGHRS, CDR2 YFSETQ. CDR3 loop: CASSLGQGGHEQYF. For the CDR3, the DNA is TGCGCCAGCAGCTTGGGACAGGGAGGACACGAGCAGTACTTC.

This rearrangement joins TRBV28 to TRBJ2-1, with a weak D call TRBD1 (6 bases). CDR3 size: 16 residues. V lost 7 bases and J lost 8, with 24 bases in between. The germline gives CDR1 MDHEN, CDR2 SYDVKM. CDR3 bases: TGTGCCAGCACTCCCCTGGGGGCAGGGGTCGAGGATGAGCAGTTCTTC. Encoded protein: CASTPLGAGVEDEQFF.

This clone was seen at least ten times. V is TRBV5-1 and J is TRBJ2-7; D perhaps matches TRBD1 (6 bases). This CDR3 is 13 amino acids long. V was pared by 4 bases and J by 4 bases, with 12 bases between. Germline lookup yields CDR1 SGHRS and CDR2 YFSETQ. CDR3 region: CASSGPGAYEQYF. CDR3 DNA: TGCGCCAGCAGCGGGCCAGGGGCTTACGAGCAGTACTTC.

V usage is TRBV6-6 and J usage is TRBJ2-2; possible D gene TRBD2, 5 bases. Between the trimmed V and J ends, which lost 2 bases and 3 bases, there was a span of 10 bases. Germline loops: CDR1 MNHNY, CDR2 SVGAGI (reference sequence). The CDR3 is 15 amino acids. This CDR3 reads CASSYEGVDTGELFF. The CDR3 DNA follows: TGTGCCAGCAGTTACGAGGGCGTTGACACCGGGGAGCTGTTTTTT.

The CDR3 is CASSADIDGNTIYF. The CDR3 coding sequence is TGTGCCAGCAGCGCAGACATAGACGGAAACACCATATATTTT. V usage is TRBV9 and J usage is TRBJ1-3; no clear D. Germline V gene sequence: CDR1 SGDLS, CDR2 YYNGEE. The CDR3 has 14 amino acids. V lost 3 bases, J lost 4 bases, and 11 bases lay in between. The full variable domain, in which reference TRBV9 and TRBJ1-3 provide the parts outside the CDR3, is DSGVTQTPKHLITATGQRVTLRCSPRSGDLSVYWYQQSLDQGLQFLIQYYNGEERAKGNILERFSAQQFPDLHSELNLSSLELGDSALYFCASSADIDGNTIYFGEGSWLTVV.

DNA for the CDR3: TGCAGCGTTGAATCCGGGACACCCACAGATACGCAGTATTTT. Protein: CSVESGTPTDTQYF. The chain has TRBV29-1 and TRBJ2-3, with a weak D call TRBD1 (6 bases). The CDR3 runs to 14 residues. Trimming removed 2 bases at V and 2 bases at J, with 11 bases between. Germline CDR1 reads SQVTM; CDR2 reads ANQGSEA.

The chain combines TRBV27 with TRBJ1-3; D is uncertain. In germline, CDR1 is MNHEY, CDR2 SMNVEV (reference sequence). This CDR3 contains 15 residues. V was trimmed by 7 bases and J by 0 bases, leaving 13 bases between them. CDR3 in DNA: TGTGCCAGCACGCGGACTCCTAGCTCTGGAAACACCATATATTTT. Protein: CASTRTPSSGNTIYF.

The rearrangement uses TRBV7-9 and TRBJ1-4; 7 bases map to TRBD1. CDR1 is SEHNR and CDR2 is FQNEAQ in the germline V gene (reference sequence). After removal of 8 bases from V and 7 bases from J, the junction contained 4 bases not matched to a gene. This CDR3 spans 12 amino acids. CDR3 in DNA: TGTGCCAGCGGGCAGGGGGGTGAAAAACTGTTTTTT. Its protein product is CASGQGGEKLFF.

The chain combines TRBV29-1 with TRBJ1-5, with unresolved D. CDR1 is SQVTM and CDR2 is ANQGSEA in the germline V gene. The CDR3 extends over 13 amino acids. V dropped 4 bases and J dropped 7 bases, with 14 bases sitting between them. As DNA, the CDR3 is TGCAGCGTTGTAACGGCTTTCGGGCAGCCCCAGCATTTT. The encoded protein is CSVVTAFGQPQHF.

The chain recombines TRBV12-5 with TRBJ2-3; D might be TRBD1 (5 bases). This CDR3 is built from 17 residues. The V end was cut by 2 bases, the J end by 2 bases, with 17 bases between. CDR1 is LGHNT, CDR2 FRNRAP, per germline. The CDR3 DNA reads TGTGCTAGTGGTTTGTTTGGTGACAGTTTATACACAGATACGCAGTATTTT. This encodes CASGLFGDSLYTDTQYF.

This clone was detected once. V is TRBV12-5 and J is TRBJ1-1; the D gene is possibly TRBD1 (5 bases). The germline V gene has CDR1 LGHNT and CDR2 FRNRAP. The V gene lost 6 bases and the J gene lost 0 bases, with 11 bases spanning the gap. This CDR3 is built from 14 residues. The CDR3 region has the DNA TGTGCTAGTGGCCCCATGGGGCTGAACACTGAAGCTTTCTTT. Translating it yields CASGPMGLNTEAFF.

The count of this clone is one. The rearrangement uses TRBV6-5 and TRBJ2-7; a possible D gene is TRBD1 (5 bases). The CDR3 contains 14 residues. Trimming shortened V by 0 bases and J by 6 bases, and 12 bases separated the two germline ends. Germline V gene sequence: CDR1 MNHEY, CDR2 SVGAGI. The CDR3 bases are TGTGCCAGCAGTTACTCGAGTCTGGGGCCCGAGCAGTACTTC. Amino acids: CASSYSSLGPEQYF.

The chain has TRBV11-2 and TRBJ2-7, with 11 bases lining up with TRBD2. Trimming cost V 0 bases and J 3 bases; bases outside gene matches: 7. This CDR3 comprises 17 residues. The germline gives CDR1 SGHAT, CDR2 FQNNGV. CDR3: CASSLDLPSGGIYEQYV. As DNA, the CDR3 is TGTGCCAGCAGCTTAGATCTCCCTAGCGGGGGGATCTACGAGCAGTACGTC.

The genes are TRBV18 and TRBJ2-2; maybe TRBD2 (6 bases). Trimming took off 0 bases at V and 5 bases at J, with 22 bases between the two ends. CDR1 and CDR2 (germline): KGHSH, LQKENI. This CDR3 is built from 19 residues. The chain's CDR3 is CASSPPRVGLSGGTGELFF. CDR3 DNA: TGTGCCAGCTCACCACCTCGGGTTGGACTTTCAGGAGGGACCGGGGAGCTGTTTTTT.

The chain joins TRBV5-1 to TRBJ2-3, with D possibly TRBD1 on 6 matching bases. Trimming left V 3 bases short and J 8 bases short, with 22 bases between. Germline-derived CDR1 and CDR2 are SGHRS and YFSETQ. The CDR3 loop spans 16 amino acids. CDR3 sequence (DNA): TGCGCCAGCAGCTCCGCCTCCTCAGGGGTGGCTGCTACGCAGTATTTT. It encodes CASSSASSGVAATQYF. Full variable domain (remainder filled in from reference TRBV5-1 and TRBJ2-3): KAGVTQTPRYLIKTRGQQVTLSCSPISGHRSVSWYQQTPGQGLQFLFEYFSETQRNKGNFPGRFSGRQFSNSRSEMNVSTLELGDSALYLCASSSASSGVAATQYFGPGTRLTVL.

The J gene is TRBJ1-2, the V gene TRBV6-5; 10 positions match TRBD1. J gave up 7 bases and V 8 bases, and 7 bases lay outside the gene matches. The CDR3 has 13 residues. Germline V CDR1 and CDR2: MNHEY, SVGAGI. This CDR3 reads CASFAGQGGGYTF. The CDR3 DNA is TGTGCCAGCTTTGCCGGACAGGGGGGTGGCTACACCTTC.

The J gene is TRBJ2-5, the V gene TRBV2, with TRBD1 as a possible D gene (6 bases). The germline gives CDR1 SNHLY, CDR2 FYNNEI. The CDR3 covers 14 residues. Trimming shortened V by 4 bases and J by 5 bases, and 14 bases separated the two germline ends. CDR3 region: CASSATGGKETQYF. CDR3 coding DNA: TGTGCCAGCAGTGCGACAGGCGGTAAGGAGACCCAGTACTTC.

The rearrangement links TRBV14 to TRBJ1-2, with 8 positions matching TRBD1. CDR1 SGHDN and CDR2 FVKESK come from the germline V gene. The V gene end was trimmed by 0 bases and the J gene end by 3 bases; junction bases not matched to a gene: 3. CDR3 length equals 15 residues. CDR3 in amino acids: CASSQDRGLDYGYTF. The CDR3 region has the DNA TGTGCCAGCAGCCAAGACAGGGGGCTCGACTATGGCTACACCTTC.

The chain carries TRBV6-2 or TRBV6-3 and TRBJ2-7; 12 bases are shared with TRBD1. The CDR3 has 14 amino acids. Trimming cost V 4 bases and J 6 bases; bases outside gene matches: 4. Germline V gene data show CDR1 as MNHEY and CDR2 as SVGEGT. The CDR3 reads CASSFGTGGGEQYF. DNA for the CDR3: TGTGCCAGCAGTTTCGGGACAGGGGGCGGCGAGCAGTACTTC.

CDR3: CASSLAVSGDGYGYTF. In nucleotides, the CDR3 is TGCGCCAGCAGCTTGGCCGTTTCGGGGGATGGCTATGGCTACACCTTC. The rearrangement joins TRBV5-1 to TRBJ1-2, with D perhaps TRBD1 (5 bases). Germline loops: CDR1 SGHRS, CDR2 YFSETQ. Trimming took off 0 bases at V and 4 bases at J, with 16 bases between the two ends. CDR3 length: 16 residues.

This CDR3 is CASSMDPGQGASKNEQFF. CDR3 in DNA: TGTGCCAGTAGTATGGACCCGGGACAGGGGGCGAGTAAGAATGAGCAGTTCTTC. This sequence joins TRBV19 and TRBJ2-1, with 12 bases lining up with TRBD1. Germline lookup yields CDR1 LNHDA and CDR2 SQIVND (reference sequence). The CDR3 extends over 18 amino acids. The V segment lost 3 bases and the J segment 7 bases; nucleotides outside the gene matches: 13.

V usage is TRBV5-1 and J usage is TRBJ1-1, with D possibly matching TRBD1 (5 bases). The CDR3 runs 12 residues. Germline V CDR1 and CDR2: SGHRS, YFSETQ. V dropped 4 bases and J dropped 6 bases, with 10 bases sitting between them. The CDR3 sequence: CASSTGAAEAFF. The CDR3 DNA reads TGCGCCAGCAGCACAGGCGCAGCTGAAGCTTTCTTT. The full variable domain, rest sourced from reference TRBV5-1 and TRBJ1-1, is KAGVTQTPRYLIKTRGQQVTLSCSPISGHRSVSWYQQTPGQGLQFLFEYFSETQRNKGNFPGRFSGRQFSNSRSEMNVSTLELGDSALYLCASSTGAAEAFFGQGTRLTVV.

The chain is built from TRBV29-1 and TRBJ2-3; TRBD1 matches at 7 bases. CDR1 and CDR2 (germline): SQVTM, ANQGSEA. J lost 1 base, V lost 7 bases, and 8 bases had no gene match. This CDR3 spans 14 amino acids. In DNA form, the CDR3 reads TGCAGCGGCAAACGACAGGGACGCACAGATACGCAGTATTTT. It yields the protein CSGKRQGRTDTQYF.

The CDR3 DNA follows: TGTGCCATCAGTGAGCCGGGACTAGGTGGGGCAGATACGCAGTATTTT. Translated, it gives CAISEPGLGGADTQYF. V gene TRBV10-3 combines with J gene TRBJ2-3; 8 positions match TRBD2. Unmatched junction bases numbered 8, after V lost 2 bases and J lost 4 bases. Per the germline V gene, CDR1 is ENHRY and CDR2 is SYGVKD. This CDR3 is built from 16 residues.

The chain uses TRBV9 and TRBJ1-1; D gene unclear. Trimming pared 4 bases from V and 1 base from J, leaving 11 bases between. Looked up from germline, CDR1 is SGDLS and CDR2 is YYNGEE. The CDR3 spans 14 residues. CDR3 bases: TGTGCCAGCAGCTCCGCGACGGGGAACACTGAAGCTTTCTTT. This translates into CASSSATGNTEAFF. The variable domain in full, completed from reference TRBV9 and TRBJ1-1, reads DSGVTQTPKHLITATGQRVTLRCSPRSGDLSVYWYQQSLDQGLQFLIQYYNGEERAKGNILERFSAQQFPDLHSELNLSSLELGDSALYFCASSSATGNTEAFFGQGTRLTVV.

Turning to this clone: The same CDR3 can be traced to other DNA sequences in this sample. The J gene is TRBJ1-2, the V gene TRBV28; TRBD1 matches at 9 bases. Losses at the gene ends were 4 bases for V and 5 bases for J; bases not matched to a gene: 5. Germline V lookup: CDR1 MDHEN, CDR2 SYDVKM. The CDR3 sequence is 14 residues long. Here the CDR3 reads CASSSPGQGYGYTF. The CDR3 DNA follows: TGTGCCAGCAGTTCGCCGGGACAGGGTTATGGCTACACCTTC.

The V and J genes are TRBV5-8 and TRBJ2-5; D remains unclear. V gave up 4 bases and J gave up 5 bases, with 15 bases separating them. Germline V gives CDR1 SGHTS, CDR2 YDEGEE. The CDR3 is 14 amino acids. The CDR3 here is CASSPNPSEETQYF. The CDR3 DNA is TGTGCCAGCAGCCCGAACCCTAGTGAGGAGACCCAGTACTTC.

The sample holds a few counts of this clone. The J gene is TRBJ2-7, the V gene TRBV18; the D gene is possibly TRBD1 (7 bases). The germline gives CDR1 KGHSH, CDR2 LQKENI. The CDR3 contains 13 residues. V gave up 10 bases and J gave up 3 bases, with 16 bases separating them. The CDR3 spells CATSRGAGYEQYF. The CDR3 coding sequence is TGTGCCACCTCCAGGGGGGCCGGCTACGAGCAGTACTTC.

Regarding this clone: The same CDR3 also results from other DNA sequences found in this sample. V and J are TRBV6-6 and TRBJ1-1; 9 bases fit TRBD1. Looked up from germline, CDR1 is MNHNY and CDR2 is SVGAGI (reference sequence). J was trimmed by 3 bases and V by 6 bases; bases with no gene match: 2. This CDR3 spans 13 amino acids. The CDR3 reads CASSRTGDTEAFF. CDR3 nucleotides: TGTGCCAGCAGCCGGACAGGGGACACTGAAGCTTTCTTT.

V is TRBV10-3 and J is TRBJ2-1, with D unclear. The CDR3 spans 15 residues. Trimming took off 6 bases at V and 6 bases at J, with 18 bases between the two ends. Germline V gives CDR1 ENHRY, CDR2 SYGVKD. CDR3 in DNA: TGTGCCATCAGCGAAACAGACCTGATAACCAATGAGCAGTTCTTC. It codes for CAISETDLITNEQFF.

V is TRBV18 and J is TRBJ1-3, with TRBD1 matching over 7 bases. CDR1 and CDR2 from the germline V gene are KGHSH and LQKENI. This CDR3 spans 15 amino acids. The trim removed 3 bases at V and 8 bases at J, leaving 10 bases unmatched. The CDR3 DNA reads as TGTGCCAGCTCACCGTCACAGGGGTCAGGCTACACCATATATTTT. It translates to CASSPSQGSGYTIYF.

The genes are TRBV7-8 and TRBJ1-6; TRBD1 is a possible D gene (6 bases). V was pared by 11 bases and J by 5 bases, with 22 bases between. CDR1 is SGHVS and CDR2 is FQNEAQ in the germline V gene. The CDR3 covers 16 residues. The CDR3 DNA reads TGTGCCTCCTTAAGGGGGAGATTAGGCGATAATTCACCCCTCCACTTT. It codes for CASLRGRLGDNSPLHF.